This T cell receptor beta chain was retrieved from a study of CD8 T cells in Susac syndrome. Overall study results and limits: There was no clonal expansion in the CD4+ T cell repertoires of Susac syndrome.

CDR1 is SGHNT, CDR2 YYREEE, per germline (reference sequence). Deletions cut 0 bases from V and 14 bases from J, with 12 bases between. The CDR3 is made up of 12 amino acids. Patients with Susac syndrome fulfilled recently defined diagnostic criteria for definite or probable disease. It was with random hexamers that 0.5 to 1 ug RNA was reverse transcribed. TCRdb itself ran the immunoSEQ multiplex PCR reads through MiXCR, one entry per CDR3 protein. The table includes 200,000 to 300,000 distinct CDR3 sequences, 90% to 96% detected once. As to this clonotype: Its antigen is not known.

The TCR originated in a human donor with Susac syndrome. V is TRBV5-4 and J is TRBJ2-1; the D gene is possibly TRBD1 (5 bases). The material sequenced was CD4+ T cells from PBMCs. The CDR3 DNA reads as TGTGCCAGCAGCTTGGCGGCAGGGTTGGAGTTCTTC. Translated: CASSLAAGLEFF.